What follows are 18 T cell receptor beta chains derived from one specimen sequenced in a study of T-cell reconstitution after alpha-beta-depleted transplantation in children. Molecular barcoding with unique molecular identifiers was used for the TCRbeta library. TCRdb re-called the PCR reads with MiXCR, one entry per CDR3 protein. The table includes 70,000 to 100,000 distinct CDR3 sequences, 9.5% to 15% detected once. The material sequenced was PBMCs from the stem cell graft donor, taken from the stem cell graft. These receptor sequences come from a human donor who donated a stem cell graft to a child with inherited bone marrow failure.

This clonotype appeared many times. The V gene is TRBV20-1, the J gene TRBJ2-1; 7 bases are a match to TRBD1. After removal of 2 bases from V and 5 bases from J, the junction contained 12 bases not matched to a gene. The CDR3 sequence is 16 residues long. Germline lookup yields CDR1 DFQATT and CDR2 SNEGSKA (reference sequence). The CDR3 coding sequence is TGCAGTGCTAGAAAACCAAGGGGGCTGGTCGACAATGAGCAGTTCTTC. Its protein is CSARKPRGLVDNEQFF.

In this sample, this clonotype turned up many times. The gene calls are TRBV4-3 and TRBJ2-7, with 9 bases fitting TRBD1. V lost 4 bases and J lost 5; bases outside the gene matches: 9. Germline CDR1 reads LGHNA; CDR2 reads YSLEER. This CDR3 has 15 residues. The DNA for the CDR3 is TGCGCCAGCAGCCGACTAACGGGACAGGGAAACGAGCAGTACTTC. Translated: CASSRLTGQGNEQYF.

At least ten counts were recorded for this clonotype. The chain has TRBV29-1 and TRBJ2-2; D perhaps matches TRBD2 (5 bases). This CDR3 has 11 residues. V was clipped by 6 bases and J by 7 bases, with 9 bases between them. CDR1 is SQVTM, CDR2 ANQGSEA, per germline. The CDR3 spells CSVAGGGELFF. CDR3 DNA sequence: TGCAGCGTCGCGGGTGGCGGGGAGCTGTTTTTT.

In this sample, this clonotype turned up many times. The chain links TRBV7-2 to TRBJ2-3, with D unresolved. The CDR3 has 14 residues. V shed 3 bases and J shed 0 bases, with 7 bases lying between them. Germline CDR1 is SGHTA and CDR2 is FQGNSA. The CDR3 spells CASSFGRSTDTQYF. The CDR3 bases are TGTGCCAGCAGCTTTGGACGGAGCACAGATACGCAGTATTTT.

This clonotype was seen a handful of times. The V call is TRBV6-5, the J call TRBJ2-2, with D possibly TRBD1 on 6 matching bases. CDR1 is MNHEY, CDR2 SVGAGI, per germline. The CDR3 contains 17 residues. Trimming took off 0 bases at V and 7 bases at J, with 18 bases between the two ends. The CDR3 reads CASSYSGDTLRGGELFF. The CDR3 DNA sequence: TGTGCCAGCAGTTACTCGGGGGACACCTTGAGAGGCGGGGAGCTGTTTTTT.

This clonotype was found a few times. The chain uses TRBV29-1 and TRBJ2-1, with 12 bases identical to TRBD2. The CDR3 spans 14 residues. The germline CDR1 and CDR2 sequences are SQVTM and ANQGSEA. J was trimmed by 4 bases and V by 4 bases; bases with no gene match: 2. CDR3 region: CSVAGLAGYNEQFF. CDR3 DNA sequence: TGCAGCGTTGCTGGACTAGCGGGGTACAATGAGCAGTTCTTC.

In its sample, this clonotype was seen many times. The chain joins TRBV5-1 to TRBJ2-2, with 8 bases that match TRBD1. Germline V gene lookup returns CDR1 SGHRS and CDR2 YFSETQ. Trimming cost V 0 bases and J 7 bases; bases outside gene matches: 5. This CDR3 spans 15 amino acids. This CDR3 reads CASSLAQGANGELFF. CDR3 nucleotide sequence: TGCGCCAGCAGCTTGGCGCAGGGGGCTAACGGGGAGCTGTTTTTT. The full variable domain, in which reference TRBV5-1 and TRBJ2-2 provide the parts outside the CDR3, is KAGVTQTPRYLIKTRGQQVTLSCSPISGHRSVSWYQQTPGQGLQFLFEYFSETQRNKGNFPGRFSGRQFSNSRSEMNVSTLELGDSALYLCASSLAQGANGELFFGEGSRLTVL.

Only a few counts were recorded for this clonotype. The rearrangement links TRBV6-5 to TRBJ1-4, with D uncertain. The germline V and J ends were trimmed by 3 bases and 8 bases, with 13 bases remaining between them. The CDR3 spans 14 residues. Germline V CDR1 and CDR2: MNHEY, SVGAGI. The CDR3 sequence: CASSYRGNSEKLFF. In DNA form, the CDR3 reads TGTGCCAGCAGTTATAGAGGAAATTCGGAAAAACTGTTTTTT.

This clonotype was seen repeatedly, ten times or more. Because it lacks the conserved phenylalanine or tryptophan at the end, this CDR3 is likely a read error. No DNA is shown, since the ends of the CDR3 on it are uncertain; the CDR3 is the one TCRdb lists. The chain has TRBV7-7 and TRBJ2-7; the DNA was not compared with TRBD2, the D call given in the table. The CDR3 is made up of 10 amino acids, end residues included. The germline V gene has CDR1 SSHAT and CDR2 FNYEAQ (reference sequence). CDR3 in amino acids: CASPVTSGSL.

This clonotype was seen repeatedly, ten times or more. This chain connects TRBV7-9 to TRBJ2-7; TRBD2 agrees at 11 bases. This CDR3 has 16 amino acids. Germline V gene sequence: CDR1 SEHNR, CDR2 FQNEAQ (reference sequence). The ends lost 2 bases at V and 5 bases at J; junction bases unmatched: 8. CDR3 region: CASSLPRLAGRNEQYF. Here the CDR3 DNA reads TGTGCCAGCAGCTTACCCCGACTAGCGGGACGGAACGAGCAGTACTTC.

This clonotype was recorded at least ten times. The junction departs from the called germline gene at one end, perhaps through a read error. The chain combines TRBV29-1 with TRBJ2-4, with unresolved D. This CDR3 has 14 residues. Germline loops: CDR1 SQVTM, CDR2 ANQGSEA. The DNA of the CDR3 is TGCAGCGTAGCCCGGGCCTCAGCCCAAAACATTCAGTACTTC. This translates into CSVARASAQNIQYF. The full variable domain, completed using reference TRBV29-1 and TRBJ2-4, is SAVISQKPSRDICQRGTSLTIQCQVDSQVTMMFWYRQQPGQSLTLIATANQGSEATYESGFVIDKFPISRPNLTFSTLTVSNMSPEDSSIYLCSVARASAQNIQYFGAGTRLSVL.

Many counts were recorded for this clonotype. The chain combines TRBV19 with TRBJ2-1; D not certain. The CDR3 extends over 11 amino acids. Between the trimmed V and J ends, which lost 3 bases and 7 bases, there was a span of 4 bases. Per the germline V gene, CDR1 is LNHDA and CDR2 is SQIVND (reference sequence). The CDR3 sequence: CASSMVNEQFF. The CDR3 coding sequence is TGTGCCAGTAGTATGGTGAATGAGCAGTTCTTC.

The table lists this clonotype with many counts. The V gene is TRBV20-1, the J gene TRBJ2-5, with D perhaps matching TRBD1 (5 bases). Trimming took 3 bases from V and 1 from J, leaving 12 bases between them. The CDR3 has 14 amino acids. CDR1 and CDR2 from the germline V gene are DFQATT and SNEGSKA (reference sequence). CDR3: CSASSWTLQETQYF. CDR3 in DNA: TGCAGTGCTAGTTCGTGGACACTCCAAGAGACCCAGTACTTC.

At least ten counts were recorded for this clonotype. The chain couples TRBV10-3 to TRBJ2-1; 11 nucleotides line up with TRBD2. The CDR3 length is 18 residues. Germline V gene sequence: CDR1 ENHRY, CDR2 SYGVKD. V was clipped by 4 bases and J by 0 bases; unmatched bases: 8. The CDR3 coding sequence is TGTGCCATCAGTGGGCTAGCGGGAGGCGAGAGCTCCTACAATGAGCAGTTCTTC. It is translated as CAISGLAGGESSYNEQFF.

V and J are TRBV14 and TRBJ2-3; D is undetermined. Trimming stripped 3 bases from V and 1 base from J, with 5 bases between. The CDR3 is made up of 13 amino acids. Germline CDR1 is SGHDN and CDR2 is FVKESK. The chain's CDR3 is CASSHSGTDTQYF. In DNA form, the CDR3 reads TGTGCCAGCAGCCACAGCGGCACAGATACGCAGTATTTT.

This clonotype occurred many times. V gene TRBV5-1 combines with J gene TRBJ2-1; 7 nucleotides agree with TRBD1. V was pared by 7 bases and J by 9 bases, with 10 bases of the junction left unmatched. Germline CDR1 is SGHRS and CDR2 is YFSETQ. The CDR3 contains 13 residues. CDR3 nucleotide sequence: TGCGCCAGCGGGGACAGAGCTCGCGGTGAGCAGTTCTTC. It encodes CASGDRARGEQFF.

The CDR3 bases are TGTGCCAGCAGCTTCGGGTGGGGCAAAGAGACCCAGTACTTC. This encodes CASSFGWGKETQYF. This chain uses TRBV11-2 with TRBJ2-5; possibly TRBD1 for D (5 bases). Germline values: CDR1 SGHAT, CDR2 FQNNGV. Trimming cost V 3 bases and J 3 bases, with 11 bases left between them. This CDR3 is 14 amino acids long.

This clonotype turned up a few times. The chain links TRBV7-9 to TRBJ1-1; D gene unclear. The CDR3 is 13 amino acids. V lost 5 bases and J lost 4, with 11 bases in between. Looked up from germline, CDR1 is SEHNR and CDR2 is FQNEAQ (reference sequence). The CDR3 sequence is CASSTDWATEAFF. For the CDR3, the DNA is TGTGCCAGCAGCACTGATTGGGCCACTGAAGCTTTCTTT. Combining the CDR3 with reference TRBV7-9 and TRBJ1-1 gives the whole variable domain DTGVSQNPRHKITKRGQNVTFRCDPISEHNRLYWYRQTLGQGPEFLTYFQNEAQLEKSRLLSDRFSAERPKGSFSTLEIQRTEQGDSAMYLCASSTDWATEAFFGQGTRLTVV.